These 17 T cell receptor beta chains originate from one sample sequenced in a study of blood T cell repertoires in COVID-19. TCRdb keeps only in-frame clones here, not all; method: immunoSEQ multiplex PCR. In the table there are about 170,000 clones, 70% to 85% of which are singletons. Sequenced: PBMCs or T cells enriched from blood (not recorded which). These TCRs come from a woman in her 70s in a cohort exposed to, infected with or recovered from COVID-19 (not recorded which).

The chain employs TRBV11-2 and TRBJ2-2, with TRBD1 identical over 8 bases. V was pared by 5 bases and J by 5 bases, with 10 bases of the junction left unmatched. CDR3 length: 16 amino acids. Germline V gives CDR1 SGHAT, CDR2 FQNNGV. Written as DNA, the CDR3 is TGTGCCAGCAGCACCCCGACAGGGGTAAGGACCGGGGAGCTGTTTTTT. Translating gives CASSTPTGVRTGELFF.

The chain recombines TRBV2 with TRBJ1-2, with D tentatively TRBD1 (5 bases). Per the germline V gene, CDR1 is SNHLY and CDR2 is FYNNEI. Deletions cut 3 bases from V and 7 bases from J, with 18 bases between. The length of the CDR3 is 15 residues. CDR3 sequence (DNA): TGTGCCAGCAGTGAGGGTCAGGGTGGGGTATCTGGCTACACCTTC. Its translation: CASSEGQGGVSGYTF.

The rearrangement links TRBV11-3 to TRBJ2-1; 8 bases agree with TRBD2. Germline CDR1 reads SGHNT; CDR2 reads YENEEA. The CDR3 spans 15 residues. With V trimmed by 3 bases and J by 3 bases, 4 bases remained unmatched. CDR3 nucleotides: TGTGCCAGCAGCTTGAGCGGGAGCATCTACAATGAGCAGTTCTTC. Its protein is CASSLSGSIYNEQFF.

The V and J genes are TRBV2 and TRBJ2-2, with D unresolved. Germline CDR1 and CDR2: SNHLY and FYNNEI. The CDR3 is made up of 15 amino acids. V was cut by 5 bases and J by 4 bases, with 14 bases left in between. The DNA of the CDR3 is TGTGCCAGCAGTCTTCGGAGTTATGGCACCGGGGAGCTGTTTTTT. It translates to CASSLRSYGTGELFF.

The genes are TRBV14 and TRBJ1-2, with D maybe TRBD1 (5 bases). Germline V lookup: CDR1 SGHDN, CDR2 FVKESK. The CDR3 runs to 17 residues. Trimming pared 0 bases from V and 7 bases from J, leaving 21 bases between. CDR3 sequence (DNA): TGTGCCAGCAGCCAAGATCCGGGACGGACTATTCGTCGTGGCTACACCTTC. Translated, it gives CASSQDPGRTIRRGYTF.

V and J are TRBV9 and TRBJ1-1; possible D gene TRBD1, 6 bases. This CDR3 region has 12 residues. Trimming removed 3 bases from V and 7 bases from J, with 10 bases in between. Per the germline V gene, CDR1 is SGDLS and CDR2 is YYNGEE. Here the CDR3 reads CASSASGVEAFF. The CDR3 DNA follows: TGTGCCAGCAGCGCCTCAGGGGTTGAAGCTTTCTTT.

This sequence joins TRBV5-5 and TRBJ2-5, with 12 nucleotides matching TRBD2. The CDR3 runs 16 residues. Germline CDR1 and CDR2: SGHKS and YYEKEE (reference sequence). V shed 4 bases, J shed 2 bases, and the junction held 6 bases outside the gene matches. The CDR3 loop reads CASSKGLAGPQETQYF. The CDR3 DNA sequence: TGTGCCAGCAGCAAGGGACTAGCGGGTCCTCAAGAGACCCAGTACTTC.

As for this clone: The junction differs from germline at one of its ends, possibly a read error. The V and J genes are TRBV7-7 and TRBJ2-2, with 9 bases fitting TRBD2. This CDR3 has 15 residues. Germline-derived CDR1 and CDR2 are SSHAT and FNYEAQ (reference sequence). The CDR3 reads CASSLGLAPTGELFF. DNA for the CDR3: TGTGCTAGCAGCTTGGGACTAGCCCCCACCGGGGAGCTGTTTTTT.

The V and J genes are TRBV2 and TRBJ1-2; D possibly corresponds to TRBD1 (5 bases). The CDR3 runs to 13 residues. CDR1 is SNHLY and CDR2 is FYNNEI in the germline V gene. Trimming removed 1 base at V and 4 bases at J, with 7 bases between. Written as DNA, the CDR3 is TGTGCCAGCAGTGAAGTACAGGTCTATGGCTACACCTTC. Its translation is CASSEVQVYGYTF.

This CDR3 reads CASSEGGVANEKLFF. CDR3 in DNA: TGTGCCAGCAGTGAGGGCGGTGTGGCTAATGAAAAACTGTTTTTT. The chain is built from TRBV28 and TRBJ1-4; no reliable D call. Between the trimmed V and J ends, which lost 5 bases and 3 bases, there was a span of 13 bases. From germline, CDR1 is MDHEN and CDR2 SYDVKM. The CDR3 spans 15 residues.

The rearrangement links TRBV6-5 to TRBJ1-5, with unresolved D. Trimming cost V 0 bases and J 6 bases, with 12 bases left between them. The length of the CDR3 is 15 residues. Looked up from germline, CDR1 is MNHEY and CDR2 is SVGAGI. The CDR3 is CASSYSMVVGQPQHF. In DNA form, the CDR3 reads TGTGCCAGCAGTTACTCAATGGTAGTTGGTCAGCCCCAGCATTTT.

This clone was observed a single time. The J gene is TRBJ1-1, the V gene TRBV10-3; 8 bases agree with TRBD1. Losses at the gene ends were 10 bases for V and 0 bases for J; bases not matched to a gene: 7. CDR1 and CDR2 (germline): ENHRY, SYGVKD. The CDR3 has 14 residues. The CDR3 nucleotides read TGTGCCACGACAGGGGCCCCCCTGAACACTGAAGCTTTCTTT. Encoded protein: CATTGAPLNTEAFF.

The chain has TRBV28 and TRBJ1-4; 7 bases align to TRBD1. Germline-derived CDR1 and CDR2 are MDHEN and SYDVKM. After removal of 5 bases from V and 4 bases from J, the junction contained 4 bases not matched to a gene. This CDR3 contains 14 residues. CDR3 residues: CASSLGQVNEKLFF. The CDR3 nucleotides are TGTGCCAGCAGTCTAGGACAGGTTAATGAAAAACTGTTTTTT. The full variable domain, in which reference TRBV28 and TRBJ1-4 provide the parts outside the CDR3, is DVKVTQSSRYLVKRTGEKVFLECVQDMDHENMFWYRQDPGLGLRLIYFSYDVKMKEKGDIPEGYSVSREKKERFSLILESASTNQTSMYLCASSLGQVNEKLFFGSGTQLSVL.

This clone was seen just once. V is TRBV18 and J is TRBJ2-2, with 8 bases matching TRBD1. The CDR3 sequence is 19 residues long. V lost 3 bases and J lost 3; bases outside the gene matches: 15. Looked up from germline, CDR1 is KGHSH and CDR2 is LQKENI. This chain's CDR3 is CASSPGPGGRISDTGELFF. Written as DNA, the CDR3 is TGTGCCAGCTCACCGGGTCCAGGGGGCCGGATATCGGACACCGGGGAGCTGTTTTTT.

The chain combines TRBV28 with TRBJ2-2; perhaps TRBD1 as D (6 bases). V lost 7 bases, J lost 7 bases, and 16 bases lay in between. Looked up from germline, CDR1 is MDHEN and CDR2 is SYDVKM. CDR3 length equals 14 residues. CDR3 coding DNA: TGTGCCAGCACCCCGAGGGGGTGGGTCGGGGAGCTGTTTTTT. This encodes CASTPRGWVGELFF. The complete variable domain, with remaining parts taken from reference TRBV28 and TRBJ2-2, reads DVKVTQSSRYLVKRTGEKVFLECVQDMDHENMFWYRQDPGLGLRLIYFSYDVKMKEKGDIPEGYSVSREKKERFSLILESASTNQTSMYLCASTPRGWVGELFFGEGSRLTVL.

This clone was counted a single time. V gene TRBV28 combines with J gene TRBJ2-5; D might be TRBD2 (5 bases). V was clipped by 6 bases and J by 1 base, with 15 bases between them. Germline values: CDR1 MDHEN, CDR2 SYDVKM. The CDR3 has 15 residues. CDR3 nucleotide sequence: TGTGCCAGCAGCTCCCCTGGTGGGAGCCAAGAGACCCAGTACTTC. Translated, it gives CASSSPGGSQETQYF.

The chain links TRBV21-1 to TRBJ2-5; the table assigns TRBD2, which was not confirmed against the DNA. TRBV21-1 is annotated as a pseudogene. This CDR3 is 11 amino acids long. For the CDR3, the DNA is TGTGCCAGCAGCAAAGGGCGGGGACGGAACTTC. It encodes CASSKGRGRNF.